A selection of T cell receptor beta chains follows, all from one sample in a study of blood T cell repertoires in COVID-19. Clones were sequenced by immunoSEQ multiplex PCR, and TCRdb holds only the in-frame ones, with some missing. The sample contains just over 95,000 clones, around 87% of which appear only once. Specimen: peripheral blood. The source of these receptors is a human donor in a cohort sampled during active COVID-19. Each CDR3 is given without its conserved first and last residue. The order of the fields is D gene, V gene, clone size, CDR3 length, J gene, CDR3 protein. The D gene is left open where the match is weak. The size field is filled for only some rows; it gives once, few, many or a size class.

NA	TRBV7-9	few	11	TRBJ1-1	ASSQDTNTEAF
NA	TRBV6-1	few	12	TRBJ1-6	ASSESARFRPLH
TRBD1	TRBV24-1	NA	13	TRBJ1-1	ATSDSSTGRTEAF
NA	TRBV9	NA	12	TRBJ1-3	ASSVAGSGNTIY
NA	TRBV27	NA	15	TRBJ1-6	ASSLTAGWQLGSPLH
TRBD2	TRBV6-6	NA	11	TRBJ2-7	ASSPGLAGEQY
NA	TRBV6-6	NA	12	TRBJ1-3	ASSNPGDGNTIY
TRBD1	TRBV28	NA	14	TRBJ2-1	ASSNLRGTGQNEQF
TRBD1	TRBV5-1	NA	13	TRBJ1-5	ASSYTGESNQPQH
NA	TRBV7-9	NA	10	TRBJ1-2	ASSAGKSGYT
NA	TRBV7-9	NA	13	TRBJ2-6	ASSSRVSGANVLT
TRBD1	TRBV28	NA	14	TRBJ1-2	ASSLNSPGQGGGYT
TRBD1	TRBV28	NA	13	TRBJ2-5	ASSKGGQGQETQY
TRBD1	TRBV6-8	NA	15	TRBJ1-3	PHPPPGQGIRLNTIY
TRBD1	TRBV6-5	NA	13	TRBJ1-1	ASSYRGLGNTEAF
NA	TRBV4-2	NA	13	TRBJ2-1	ASSQDLSEYNEQF
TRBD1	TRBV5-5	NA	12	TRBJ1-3	ASSTGGAGNTIY
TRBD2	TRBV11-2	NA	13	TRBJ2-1	ASSLAGNSGGEQF
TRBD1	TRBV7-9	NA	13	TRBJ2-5	ASSPQGALLETQY
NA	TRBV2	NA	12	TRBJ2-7	ASSPGTFTYEQY
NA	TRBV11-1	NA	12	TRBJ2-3	ASSPEPSTDTQY
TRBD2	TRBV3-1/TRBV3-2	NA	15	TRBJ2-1	ASSHRTGGKNYNEQF
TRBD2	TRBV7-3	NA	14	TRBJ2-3	ASSSRTSGPTDTQY
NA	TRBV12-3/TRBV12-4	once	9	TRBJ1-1	ASSLGTEAF
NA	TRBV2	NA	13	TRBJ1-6	ASSEEAVGYSPLH
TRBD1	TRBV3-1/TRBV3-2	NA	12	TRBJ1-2	ASSPYGQGNGYT
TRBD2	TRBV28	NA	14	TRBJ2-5	ASRPEGLGIQETQY
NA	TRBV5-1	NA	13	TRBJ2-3	ASSVTSRRVDTQY
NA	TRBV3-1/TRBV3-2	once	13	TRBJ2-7	ASSQVGQGNYEQY
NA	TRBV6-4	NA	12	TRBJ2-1	ASSEQGGYNEQF
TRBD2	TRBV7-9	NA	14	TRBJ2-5	ASSLITSGRWETQY
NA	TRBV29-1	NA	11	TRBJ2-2	SVEIANTGELF
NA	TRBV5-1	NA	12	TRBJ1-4	ASSLGTANEKLF
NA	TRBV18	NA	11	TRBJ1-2	ASQKGGSYGYT
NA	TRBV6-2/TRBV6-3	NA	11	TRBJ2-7	ASSLDYLDEQY
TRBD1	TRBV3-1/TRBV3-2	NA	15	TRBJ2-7	ASSRSTGTGATYEQY
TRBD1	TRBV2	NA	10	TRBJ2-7	ASSADRDEQY
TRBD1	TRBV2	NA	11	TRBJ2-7	ASSVYRGYEQY
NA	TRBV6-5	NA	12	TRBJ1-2	ASSPTGSKAGYT
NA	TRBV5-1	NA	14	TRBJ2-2	ASSLGAVPNTGELF